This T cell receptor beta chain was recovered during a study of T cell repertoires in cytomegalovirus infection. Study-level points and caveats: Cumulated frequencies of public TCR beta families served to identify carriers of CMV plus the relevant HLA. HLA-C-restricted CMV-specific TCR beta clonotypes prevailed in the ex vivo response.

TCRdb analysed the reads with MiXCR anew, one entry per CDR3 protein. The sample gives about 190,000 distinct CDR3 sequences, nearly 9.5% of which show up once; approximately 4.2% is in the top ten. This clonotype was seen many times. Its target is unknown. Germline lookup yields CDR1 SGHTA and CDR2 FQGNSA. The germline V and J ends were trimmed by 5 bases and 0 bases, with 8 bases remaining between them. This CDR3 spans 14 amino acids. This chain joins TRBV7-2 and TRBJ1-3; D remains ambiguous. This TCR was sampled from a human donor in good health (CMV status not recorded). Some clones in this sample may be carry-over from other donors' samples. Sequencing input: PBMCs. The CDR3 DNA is TGTGCCAGCAGCCTCGACCCCTCTGGAAACACCATATATTTT. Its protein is CASSLDPSGNTIYF.